The 31 T cell receptor beta chains below were found in one sample sequenced in a study of CD8 T cells in ankylosing spondylitis. TCRdb re-called the 5' RACE reads through MiXCR, storing one row per CDR3 protein. The table lists approximately 110,000 distinct CDR3 sequences, 20% to 30% of them singletons. Sequencing was carried out using synovial fluid, either unsorted or a sorted T cell fraction (not recorded which). These receptors all come from a male donor with ankylosing spondylitis.

This clonotype has only a few counts. The chain couples TRBV12-3 or TRBV12-4 to TRBJ1-1, with D perhaps matching TRBD1 (6 bases). There are 15 residues in the CDR3. The V gene lost 6 bases and the J gene lost 0 bases, with 14 bases spanning the gap. This CDR3 reads CASRKNTGLNTEAFF. CDR3 in DNA: TGTGCCAGCAGGAAAAATACAGGGTTGAACACTGAAGCTTTCTTT.

This chain connects TRBV5-1 to TRBJ1-4, with no clear D. Germline assignment: CDR1 SGHRS and CDR2 YFSETQ. V was pared by 0 bases and J by 6 bases, with 15 bases between. The CDR3 length is 16 residues. The CDR3 spells CASSLGGLARHEKLFF. CDR3 in DNA: TGCGCCAGCAGCTTGGGAGGGCTCGCCCGGCATGAAAAACTGTTTTTT.

The chain has TRBV4-2 and TRBJ2-5; D might be TRBD2 (6 bases). The CDR3 length is 15 residues. V gave up 4 bases and J gave up 2 bases, with 14 bases separating them. Germline loops: CDR1 LGHNA, CDR2 YNFKEQ. The CDR3 spells CASSRDPGVQETQYF. DNA of the CDR3: TGTGCCAGCAGCCGGGACCCGGGAGTTCAAGAGACCCAGTACTTC.

At least ten counts were recorded for this clonotype. V gene TRBV29-1 combines with J gene TRBJ2-1, with D possibly being TRBD1 (5 bases). The CDR3 is 11 residues long. The germline V gene encodes CDR1 SQVTM and CDR2 ANQGSEA. With 5 bases removed from V and 8 bases from J, the gap between germline ends came to 10 bases. The CDR3 DNA sequence: TGCAGCGTTTTAAGGGGTCATGAGCAGTTCTTC. Its translation: CSVLRGHEQFF.

V is TRBV4-2 and J is TRBJ2-1; the D gene is possibly TRBD1 (6 bases). From germline, CDR1 is LGHNA and CDR2 YNFKEQ. The CDR3 sequence is 16 residues long. V was shortened by 11 bases and J by 6 bases, with 26 bases between the two germline ends. CDR3 residues: CAGTPFLGAPPNEQFF. The CDR3 DNA reads as TGTGCCGGCACCCCCTTTTTGGGGGCGCCCCCCAATGAGCAGTTCTTC.

This clonotype turned up a few times. The chain joins TRBV16 to TRBJ1-5; TRBD1 agrees at 9 bases. Germline values: CDR1 KGHSY, CDR2 FQNENV. The CDR3 extends over 15 amino acids. Trimming removed 3 bases from V and 3 bases from J; junction bases left unmatched: 3. CDR3 sequence: CASSHGTGNNQPQHF. Written as DNA, the CDR3 is TGTGCCAGCAGCCACGGGACAGGGAACAATCAGCCCCAGCATTTT. Complete variable domain (other parts from reference TRBV16 and TRBJ1-5): GEEVAQTPKHLVRGEGQKAKLYCAPIKGHSYVFWYQQVLKNEFKFLISFQNENVFDETGMPKERFSAKCLPNSPCSLEIQATKLEDSAVYFCASSHGTGNNQPQHFGDGTRLSIL.

This chain joins TRBV29-1 and TRBJ1-2, with D unresolved. Germline loops: CDR1 SQVTM, CDR2 ANQGSEA. The CDR3 runs to 13 residues. The V end was cut by 3 bases, the J end by 1 base, with 9 bases between. In nucleotides, the CDR3 is TGCAGCGTTGAGGAGGGAAGTAACTATGGCTACACCTTC. It codes for CSVEEGSNYGYTF.

The V and J genes are TRBV5-5 and TRBJ2-4; TRBD2 is a possible D gene (5 bases). The length of the CDR3 is 15 residues. Germline lookup yields CDR1 SGHKS and CDR2 YYEKEE (reference sequence). V gave up 0 bases and J gave up 7 bases, with 14 bases separating them. CDR3 region: CASSLDAAGGNIQYF. CDR3 nucleotides: TGTGCCAGCAGCTTGGATGCGGCGGGTGGGAACATTCAGTACTTC. The full variable domain, rest sourced from reference TRBV5-5 and TRBJ2-4, is DAGVTQSPTHLIKTRGQQVTLRCSPISGHKSVSWYQQVLGQGPQFIFQYYEKEERGRGNFPDRFSARQFPNYSSELNVNALLLGDSALYLCASSLDAAGGNIQYFGAGTRLSVL.

This clonotype was counted a few times. The chain links TRBV20-1 to TRBJ1-6; D unresolved. Germline assignment: CDR1 DFQATT and CDR2 SNEGSKA (reference sequence). This CDR3 region has 14 residues. The V and J ends lost 3 bases and 7 bases respectively, with 13 bases between them. CDR3 in amino acids: CSARDLRGNSPLHF. CDR3 DNA sequence: TGCAGTGCTAGGGACCTACGAGGAAATTCACCCCTCCACTTT.

This clonotype was seen only a few times. The rearrangement uses TRBV28 and TRBJ2-3, with 10 bases identical to TRBD1. J lost 2 bases, V lost 4 bases, and 6 bases had no gene match. The CDR3 runs 16 residues. Germline assignment: CDR1 MDHEN and CDR2 SYDVKM. The CDR3 reads CASSSRGTGATDTQYF. The CDR3 DNA is TGTGCCAGCAGTTCCCGGGGGACAGGGGCCACAGATACGCAGTATTTT.

The rearrangement links TRBV5-6 to TRBJ2-5; 14 bases map to TRBD2. Germline CDR1 and CDR2: SGHDT and YYEEEE. Trimming took 7 bases from V and 5 from J; bases not matched to a gene: 10. The CDR3 covers 16 residues. The CDR3 here is CASAKRLAGGGETQYF. The CDR3 DNA follows: TGTGCCAGCGCAAAGCGACTAGCGGGAGGGGGGGAGACCCAGTACTTC.

V usage is TRBV25-1 and J usage is TRBJ1-6; D remains unclear. V lost 1 base and J lost 9, with 10 bases in between. CDR3 size: 14 residues. Germline lookup yields CDR1 MGHDK and CDR2 SYGVNS. CDR3 residues: CASSESGYGSPLHF. The CDR3, as DNA: TGTGCCAGCAGTGAATCCGGTTATGGTTCACCCCTCCACTTT.

The rearrangement links TRBV6-2 or TRBV6-3 to TRBJ2-7; D is ambiguous. In germline, CDR1 is MNHEY, CDR2 SVGEGT. CDR3 size: 14 residues. Trimming cost V 4 bases and J 5 bases, with 15 bases left between them. The CDR3, as DNA: TGTGCCAGCAGTTTTATAGGGTCGTTCAACGAGCAGTACGTC. Translating gives CASSFIGSFNEQYV.

The table lists this clonotype with a few counts. The chain combines TRBV20-1 with TRBJ2-6; D unresolved. The CDR3 has 13 residues. V lost 6 bases to trimming and J lost 3 bases, with 9 bases between them. Germline CDR1 and CDR2: DFQATT and SNEGSKA (reference sequence). The CDR3 here is CSARIYGANVLTF. The CDR3 bases are TGCAGTGCCCGGATCTATGGGGCCAACGTCCTGACTTTC.

V usage is TRBV20-1 and J usage is TRBJ2-4; 13 bases agree with TRBD2. The germline V gene has CDR1 DFQATT and CDR2 SNEGSKA (reference sequence). The CDR3 is 13 residues long. V dropped 0 bases and J dropped 12; count of bases not matched to a gene: 2. The CDR3 spells CSARDWTSGSQYF. The DNA of the CDR3 is TGCAGTGCTAGAGATTGGACTAGCGGGAGTCAGTACTTC.

The table lists this clonotype with a few counts. J is TRBJ2-7 and V is TRBV5-6; D possibly corresponds to TRBD2 (6 bases). The CDR3 length is 12 residues. V dropped 3 bases and J dropped 2 bases, with 6 bases sitting between them. Looked up from germline, CDR1 is SGHDT and CDR2 is YYEEEE. The CDR3 DNA reads TGTGCCAGCAGCTGGGGGGCCTACGAGCAGTACGTC. Encoded protein: CASSWGAYEQYV.

Turning to this clonotype: A much larger clone sits a single nucleotide away, making a read error possible. This chain uses TRBV13 with TRBJ2-7; either TRBD1 or TRBD2 may fit D (5 bases each). The CDR3 consists of 17 residues. Per the germline V gene, CDR1 is PRHDT and CDR2 is FYEKMQ (reference sequence). Trimming cost V 0 bases and J 5 bases, with 20 bases left between them. CDR3 loop: CASSLGPPGSFQHEQYF. The CDR3 DNA is TGTGCCAGCAGCTTAGGCCCCCCAGGGAGCTTTCAACACGAGCAGTACTTC.

This clonotype was counted ten times or more. The chain recombines TRBV15 with TRBJ2-2; no reliable D call. Germline CDR1 LNHNV, CDR2 YYDKDF (reference sequence). The CDR3 spans 13 residues. Trimming took 3 bases from V and 6 from J, leaving 8 bases between them. The CDR3: CATSRGMSGELFF. The CDR3 DNA follows: TGTGCCACCAGCAGGGGCATGTCCGGGGAGCTGTTTTTT.

The chain has TRBV6-5 and TRBJ1-5; D perhaps matches TRBD1 (5 bases). The CDR3 length is 16 residues. Germline V gene lookup returns CDR1 MNHEY and CDR2 SVGAGI. V was trimmed by 2 bases and J by 4 bases, leaving 15 bases between them. This chain's CDR3 is CASSYPDLTGNQPQHF. As DNA, the CDR3 is TGTGCCAGCAGTTACCCCGATCTAACAGGAAATCAGCCCCAGCATTTT.

This clonotype has only a few counts. The chain has TRBV12-3 or TRBV12-4 and TRBJ2-6; tentative D call: TRBD2 (6 bases). Trimming stripped 6 bases from V and 4 bases from J, with 19 bases between. This CDR3 has 17 residues. CDR3 in amino acids: CASRTLDGGTGANVLTF. The CDR3, as DNA: TGTGCCAGCAGGACTTTAGACGGGGGAACAGGGGCCAACGTCCTGACTTTC.

The chain's CDR3 is CSVEEFGVGETQYF. CDR3 sequence (DNA): TGCAGCGTTGAAGAGTTTGGTGTGGGAGAGACCCAGTACTTC. V and J are TRBV29-1 and TRBJ2-5; D gene uncertain. Germline V CDR1 and CDR2: SQVTM, ANQGSEA. Trimming removed 0 bases from V and 4 bases from J, with 12 bases in between. This CDR3 is built from 14 residues.

This clonotype was detected many times. The V and J genes are TRBV7-9 and TRBJ2-3; D might be TRBD1 or TRBD2, each matching 5 bases. V shed 4 bases and J shed 1 base, with 18 bases lying between them. CDR1 SEHNR and CDR2 FQNEAQ come from the germline V gene (reference sequence). This CDR3 spans 17 amino acids. The CDR3 here is CASSYQGAAWGTDTQYF. In nucleotides, the CDR3 is TGTGCCAGCAGCTACCAGGGAGCCGCCTGGGGCACAGATACGCAGTATTTT.

This clonotype showed up just a few times. The CDR3 coding sequence is TGCAGCGTTGAGGGCAACTCGAGGACTGAAGCTTTCTTT. Protein product: CSVEGNSRTEAFF. The chain links TRBV29-1 to TRBJ1-1; D is uncertain. The germline V and J ends were trimmed by 3 bases and 5 bases, with 13 bases remaining between them. Germline CDR1 reads SQVTM; CDR2 reads ANQGSEA. This CDR3 has 13 amino acids.

The chain uses TRBV7-2 and TRBJ1-2; maybe TRBD1 (6 bases). Trimming stripped 0 bases from V and 7 bases from J, with 12 bases between. Germline loops: CDR1 SGHTA, CDR2 FQGNSA. This CDR3 region has 14 residues. The CDR3 bases are TGTGCCAGCAGCTTAGCCGGGGCAGGGGCTGGCTACACCTTC. Its protein product is CASSLAGAGAGYTF. Filled out from reference TRBV7-2 and TRBJ1-2, the complete variable domain reads GAGVSQSPSNKVTEKGKDVELRCDPISGHTALYWYRQSLGQGLEFLIYFQGNSAPDKSGLPSDRFSAERTGGSVSTLTIQRTQQEDSAVYLCASSLAGAGAGYTFGSGTRLTVV.

V gene TRBV20-1 combines with J gene TRBJ2-5; possibly TRBD1 or TRBD2 for D (5 bases each). Germline V gene data show CDR1 as DFQATT and CDR2 as SNEGSKA (reference sequence). There are 12 residues in the CDR3. V lost 6 bases to trimming and J lost 2 bases, with 10 bases between them. CDR3 in amino acids: CSAVGRQETQYF. CDR3 DNA: TGCAGTGCCGTGGGACGGCAAGAGACCCAGTACTTC.

This rearrangement joins TRBV11-2 to TRBJ2-4; 11 bases are shared with TRBD2. J was trimmed by 8 bases and V by 5 bases; bases with no gene match: 8. The germline V gene encodes CDR1 SGHAT and CDR2 FQNNGV. The length of the CDR3 is 15 residues. Here the CDR3 reads CASSPDSGRGDIQYF. The CDR3 DNA sequence: TGTGCCAGCAGCCCCGATAGCGGGAGGGGGGACATTCAGTACTTC.

This clonotype was seen many times. At one end the junction does not follow the germline gene, possibly because of a read error. The chain recombines TRBV5-1 with TRBJ2-2; D gene uncertain. CDR3 length equals 13 residues. Germline lookup yields CDR1 SGHRS and CDR2 YFSETQ. The DNA for the CDR3 is TGCGCCAGCAGATTGGTGGAAACCGGGGAGCTGTTTTTT. Translating gives CASRLVETGELFF.

This clonotype was recorded a few times. V gene TRBV30 combines with J gene TRBJ2-3; 7 bases fit TRBD2. The CDR3 sequence is 12 residues long. The V gene's germline CDR1 is GTSNPN and CDR2 SVGIG (reference sequence). Losses at the gene ends were 2 bases for V and 10 bases for J; bases not matched to a gene: 6. CDR3 sequence: CAWSRGGTAQYF. The CDR3 DNA reads as TGTGCCTGGAGTCGGGGAGGGACCGCGCAGTATTTT. Filled out from reference TRBV30 and TRBJ2-3, the complete variable domain reads SQTIHQWPATLVQPVGSPLSLECTVEGTSNPNLYWYRQAAGRGLQLLFYSVGIGQISSEVPQNLSASRPQDRQFILSSKKLLLSDSGFYLCAWSRGGTAQYFGPGTRLTVL.

This clonotype has just a few counts. This chain uses TRBV12-3 or TRBV12-4 with TRBJ1-5, with D tentatively TRBD1 (5 bases). The CDR3 has 14 amino acids. V dropped 9 bases and J dropped 7 bases, with 19 bases sitting between them. The CDR3 reads CASTGRLVGQPQHF. CDR3 bases: TGTGCCAGTACGGGGCGGCTTGTGGGGCAGCCCCAGCATTTT.

V and J are TRBV20-1 and TRBJ2-3; D not certain. The germline V and J ends were trimmed by 1 base and 5 bases, with 7 bases remaining between them. Per germline, CDR1 DFQATT and CDR2 SNEGSKA (reference sequence). The CDR3 has 12 residues. The CDR3 is CSARGPGDTQYF. CDR3 nucleotide sequence: TGCAGTGCTAGAGGGCCGGGAGATACGCAGTATTTT.

This clonotype showed up many times. The J gene is TRBJ2-5, the V gene TRBV9; 9 nucleotides agree with TRBD2. The CDR3 is 16 amino acids. The germline V gene encodes CDR1 SGDLS and CDR2 YYNGEE. V lost 1 base and J lost 5; bases outside the gene matches: 9. The CDR3 sequence is CASSVLAGRVGETQYF. CDR3 DNA: TGTGCCAGCAGCGTACTAGCGGGAAGAGTGGGGGAGACCCAGTACTTC.